A selection of T cell receptor beta chains follows, all from one sample in a study of blood T cell repertoires in COVID-19. Produced via immunoSEQ multiplex PCR; TCRdb's table is partial and in-frame only. The sample yields some 330,000 clones, about nine tenths seen once. The specimen was PBMCs or T cells enriched from blood (not recorded which). The origin of the receptors is a man aged 25-40 years who had recovered from COVID-19. Both conserved end residues are part of each CDR3. D genes are given only for firm matches. Where a row states a size, it is once, few, many or the class of an expanded clone; other rows omit it.

>NA|TRBV19|NA|TRBJ1-2
CASSISETGALNYGYTF
TGTGCCAGTAGTATTTCCGAGACAGGCGCTTTGAACTATGGCTACACCTTC
>NA|TRBV25-1|NA|TRBJ1-1
CASSVPGLNTEAFF
TGTGCCAGCAGTGTCCCAGGCCTGAACACTGAAGCTTTCTTT
>NA|TRBV7-8|NA|TRBJ1-5
CASSLLSGGDQPQHF
TGTGCCAGCAGCTTACTGTCCGGCGGCGATCAGCCCCAGCATTTT
>NA|TRBV7-9|few|TRBJ2-7
CASSSGQRAYEQYF
TGTGCCAGCAGCTCAGGACAGAGGGCCTACGAGCAGTACTTC
>NA|TRBV28|NA|TRBJ2-5
CASSPPPGRETQYF
TGTGCCAGCAGTCCCCCCCCGGGAAGGGAGACCCAGTACTTC
>TRBD2|TRBV5-1|NA|TRBJ2-7
CASSPGGVVREQYF
TGCGCCAGCAGCCCGGGGGGTGTGGTTCGGGAGCAGTACTTC
>NA|TRBV7-2|NA|TRBJ1-2
CASSFLQGSGGYTF
TGTGCCAGCAGCTTTCTCCAGGGTTCGGGTGGCTACACCTTC
>TRBD2|TRBV27|NA|TRBJ2-1
CASSRLAGNYNEQFF
TGTGCCAGCAGTCGACTAGCGGGTAACTACAATGAGCAGTTCTTC
>TRBD1|TRBV19|NA|TRBJ1-1
CAVRIGQGITEAFF
TGTGCCGTAAGAATCGGACAGGGCATCACTGAAGCTTTCTTT
>TRBD2|TRBV5-1|NA|TRBJ2-3
CASSAGDTDTQYF
TGCGCCAGCAGCGCGGGGGACACAGATACGCAGTATTTT
>NA|TRBV12-3/TRBV12-4|NA|TRBJ2-1
CASSPKSEQFF
TGTGCCAGCAGCCCAAAGAGTGAGCAGTTCTTC
>NA|TRBV16|NA|TRBJ1-2
CASSPRGGQGIPYGYTF
TGTGCCAGCAGCCCCCGCGGCGGTCAGGGCATTCCCTATGGCTACACCTTC
>TRBD1|TRBV18|NA|TRBJ1-5
CASSGWTGDNQPQHF
TGTGCCAGCTCAGGGTGGACAGGGGATAATCAGCCCCAGCATTTT
>NA|TRBV24-1|NA|TRBJ2-2
CATSDSRRRLLDTGELFF
TGTGCCACCAGTGATTCCCGTAGGCGGCTTCTAGACACCGGGGAGCTGTTTTTT
>NA|TRBV5-1|once|TRBJ1-6
CASSRLRQSNSPLHF
TGCGCCAGCAGCCGGTTGAGACAGAGTAATTCACCCCTCCACTTT
>NA|TRBV7-2|NA|TRBJ1-6
CASSLDVGGRLSPLHF
TGTGCCAGCAGCTTAGATGTCGGGGGGAGATTGTCACCCCTCCACTTT
>TRBD1|TRBV5-1|few|TRBJ1-2
CASSTGTGGLGYTF
TGCGCCAGCAGCACGGGGACAGGGGGCTTAGGCTACACCTTC
>NA|TRBV10-2|once|TRBJ2-1
CASSGATSGHNEQFF
TGCGCCAGCAGTGGGGCGACTAGTGGGCACAATGAGCAGTTCTTC
>TRBD1|TRBV5-4|NA|TRBJ2-3
CASSRDRGRDTQYF
TGTGCCAGCAGCCGGGACAGGGGACGAGATACGCAGTATTTT
>NA|TRBV5-4|NA|TRBJ1-1
CASSPTVGGTEAFF
TGTGCCAGCAGCCCCACGGTGGGGGGCACTGAAGCTTTCTTT
>NA|TRBV5-4|NA|TRBJ2-1
CASSLRGYNEQFF
TGTGCCAGCAGCTTGCGGGGATACAATGAGCAGTTCTTC
>TRBD2|TRBV19|once|TRBJ2-1
CASSILIAGPSYNEQFF
TGTGCCAGTTCCATCCTAATAGCGGGGCCCTCCTACAATGAGCAGTTCTTC
>NA|TRBV7-9|NA|TRBJ1-5
CASSFPGSNQPQHF
TGTGCCAGCAGCTTTCCAGGGTCCAATCAGCCCCAGCATTTT
>TRBD1|TRBV28|few|TRBJ1-1
CASSLPGTGGLYAFF
TGTGCCAGCAGTTTGCCCGGGACAGGGGGCCTATACGCTTTCTTT
>TRBD1|TRBV19|once|TRBJ1-5
CASSRAGGYSNQPQHF
TGTGCCAGTAGTCGGGCAGGGGGGTATAGCAATCAGCCCCAGCATTTT
>NA|TRBV2|once|TRBJ1-6
CASSGERVPLHF
TGTGCCAGCAGTGGCGAGAGGGTACCCCTCCACTTT
>TRBD1|TRBV24-1|NA|TRBJ1-1
CASRDSLNTEAFF
TGTGCCTCTAGGGACAGCTTGAACACTGAAGCTTTCTTT
>TRBD2|TRBV6-4|once|TRBJ2-1
CASSQGGVTEQFF
TGTGCCAGCAGCCAGGGAGGGGTCACTGAGCAGTTCTTC
>TRBD2|TRBV3-1/TRBV3-2|NA|TRBJ2-2
CASSQAGAGGFTGELFF
TGTGCCAGCAGCCAAGCGGGAGCGGGGGGCTTCACCGGGGAGCTGTTTTTT
>NA|TRBV18|NA|TRBJ1-1
CASSESMNTEAFF
TGTGCCAGTTCAGAAAGCATGAACACTGAAGCTTTCTTT
>NA|TRBV28|NA|TRBJ1-4
CASSWRNNEKLFF
TGTGCCAGCAGTTGGAGAAACAATGAAAAACTGTTTTTT
>TRBD2|TRBV28|NA|TRBJ2-7
CASSVRGGSYEQYF
TGTGCCAGCAGTGTACGGGGGGGCTCCTACGAGCAGTACTTC
>NA|TRBV5-1|NA|TRBJ1-1
CASSPDGGLNTEAFF
TGCGCCAGCAGTCCGGACGGGGGGCTAAACACTGAAGCTTTCTTT
>NA|TRBV21-1|few|TRBJ1-1
CASSTPGTYTEAFF
TGTGCCAGCAGCACCCCGGGAACGTACACTGAAGCTTTCTTT
>TRBD1|TRBV7-2|NA|TRBJ2-4
CASSLYRGSKNIQYF
TGTGCCAGCAGCCTGTACAGGGGGTCCAAAAACATTCAGTACTTC
>NA|TRBV6-5|NA|TRBJ1-2
CASVAGFGGYTF
TGTGCCAGCGTGGCAGGGTTCGGTGGCTACACCTTC
>NA|TRBV5-6|once|TRBJ1-1
CASSLGGAGHTEAFF
TGTGCCAGCAGCTTGGGTGGGGCAGGCCACACTGAAGCTTTCTTT
>TRBD1|TRBV19|NA|TRBJ1-2
CASSIGGTAYGYTF
TGTGCCAGTAGTATAGGGGGGACAGCCTATGGCTACACCTTC
>TRBD1|TRBV19|NA|TRBJ1-1
CASSIGSGGGMNTEAFF
TGTGCCAGTAGTATAGGTTCAGGGGGCGGAATGAACACTGAAGCTTTCTTT
>NA|TRBV19|NA|TRBJ1-1
CATFRAQGTEAFF
TGTGCCACATTTCGCGCGCAGGGCACTGAAGCTTTCTTT
>NA|TRBV11-3|NA|TRBJ1-2
CASSLVPTGYPYGYTF
TGTGCCAGCAGCTTAGTTCCAACAGGTTATCCCTATGGCTACACCTTC
>TRBD1|TRBV4-2|NA|TRBJ2-7
CASSQPGTGGVEQYF
TGTGCCAGCAGCCAACCCGGGACAGGGGGGGTGGAGCAGTACTTC
>TRBD2|TRBV24-1|NA|TRBJ2-1
CATSDWTSGDNEQFF
TGTGCCACCAGTGATTGGACTAGCGGAGACAATGAGCAGTTCTTC
>NA|TRBV15|NA|TRBJ2-1
CATSRVGSSYNEQFF
TGTGCCACCAGCAGAGTGGGGAGCTCCTACAATGAGCAGTTCTTC
>NA|TRBV30|NA|TRBJ1-4
CAWRVQGQFNEKLFF
TGTGCCTGGAGAGTTCAGGGGCAATTTAATGAAAAACTGTTTTTT
>TRBD2|TRBV19|once|TRBJ2-1
CASTSTPGLAGGNSYNEQFF
TGTGCCAGTACTTCAACCCCGGGACTAGCGGGGGGCAACTCCTACAATGAGCAGTTCTTC
>NA|TRBV7-9|NA|TRBJ2-5
CASSPRGGTEEWTQYF
TGTGCCAGCAGCCCAAGGGGCGGGACGGAAGAATGGACCCAGTACTTC
>NA|TRBV4-1|NA|TRBJ2-2
CASSQPQGGRGANTGELFF
TGCGCCAGCAGCCAACCCCAAGGGGGTCGGGGGGCTAACACCGGGGAGCTGTTTTTT
>TRBD2|TRBV6-2/TRBV6-3|NA|TRBJ2-5
CASSYLAGGPGETQYF
TGTGCCAGCAGTTACCTAGCGGGGGGGCCGGGAGAGACCCAGTACTTC
>TRBD2|TRBV10-2|NA|TRBJ2-3
CASFLAGRTDTQYF
TGCGCCAGCTTTCTAGCGGGCCGCACAGATACGCAGTATTTT